Below, 14 T cell receptor beta chains from the same sample are listed, as sequenced in a study of T cell changes during pregnancy in multiple sclerosis. Clones were read by immunoSEQ multiplex PCR, and TCRdb kept only the in-frame ones, dropping some. The table lists tens of thousands of clones, around 90% of them singletons. This specimen consisted of peripheral blood, obtained after pregnancy. These receptors all stem from a female donor in good health, enrolled as a control in a pregnancy study.

The rearrangement joins TRBV27 to TRBJ2-1; D not certain. CDR1 is MNHEY and CDR2 is SMNVEV in the germline V gene (reference sequence). The CDR3 has 15 residues. Between the trimmed V and J ends, which lost 3 bases and 6 bases, there was a span of 15 bases. The CDR3 DNA reads TGTGCCAGCAGTTTCGGCGGATCCGGCCCCAATGAGCAGTTCTTC. This translates into CASSFGGSGPNEQFF.

J is TRBJ2-7 and V is TRBV5-1; possibly TRBD1 for D (5 bases). V dropped 0 bases and J dropped 0 bases, with 10 bases sitting between them. Germline assignment: CDR1 SGHRS and CDR2 YFSETQ. The CDR3 loop spans 15 amino acids. The CDR3 bases are TGCGCCAGCAGCTTGGCCTCAGGGTTCTCCTACGAGCAGTACTTC. This encodes CASSLASGFSYEQYF. Based on the CDR3 plus reference TRBV5-1 and TRBJ2-7, the full variable domain is KAGVTQTPRYLIKTRGQQVTLSCSPISGHRSVSWYQQTPGQGLQFLFEYFSETQRNKGNFPGRFSGRQFSNSRSEMNVSTLELGDSALYLCASSLASGFSYEQYFGPGTRLTVT.

This clone was recorded a few times. The V and J genes are TRBV9 and TRBJ1-1, with D possibly TRBD1 on 6 matching bases. Germline V lookup: CDR1 SGDLS, CDR2 YYNGEE. Trimming took off 2 bases at V and 6 bases at J, with 17 bases between the two ends. The CDR3 has 15 residues. The DNA of the CDR3 is TGTGCCAGCAGCGTGGGGGGGCTCGGGATCGCTGAAGCTTTCTTT. Translated, it gives CASSVGGLGIAEAFF. The entire variable domain, with the rest obtained from reference TRBV9 and TRBJ1-1, is as follows: DSGVTQTPKHLITATGQRVTLRCSPRSGDLSVYWYQQSLDQGLQFLIQYYNGEERAKGNILERFSAQQFPDLHSELNLSSLELGDSALYFCASSVGGLGIAEAFFGQGTRLTVV.

CDR3 region: CASSLGVNEQFF. The CDR3 DNA sequence: TGCGCCAGCAGCTTGGGTGTAAATGAGCAGTTCTTC. The chain combines TRBV5-1 with TRBJ2-1; D remains ambiguous. The CDR3 has 12 residues. The ends were cut back, 0 bases at V and 7 bases at J, with 5 bases in the middle. Per germline, CDR1 SGHRS and CDR2 YFSETQ.

The chain uses TRBV6-6 and TRBJ1-2, with D possibly being TRBD1 (6 bases). Trimming removed 0 bases at V and 8 bases at J, with 10 bases between. Germline assignment: CDR1 MNHNY and CDR2 SVGAGI (reference sequence). CDR3 size: 13 residues. The CDR3 here is CASSYSNQGGYTF. In nucleotides, the CDR3 is TGTGCCAGCAGTTACTCGAATCAGGGGGGCTACACCTTC.

The chain recombines TRBV30 with TRBJ1-2; tentative D call: TRBD1 (6 bases). Trimming took 2 bases from V and 8 from J, leaving 15 bases between them. The length of the CDR3 is 13 residues. Looked up from germline, CDR1 is GTSNPN and CDR2 is SVGIG (reference sequence). The CDR3, as DNA: TGTGCCTGGAGTACCGGGGGGGCTGGGGGCTACACCTTC. Amino acids: CAWSTGGAGGYTF.

The chain employs TRBV5-1 and TRBJ2-1, with TRBD2 matching over 13 bases. The ends lost 2 bases at V and 10 bases at J; junction bases unmatched: 9. The V gene's germline CDR1 is SGHRS and CDR2 YFSETQ. This CDR3 is built from 16 residues. Here the CDR3 reads CASSLQLAGGPNEQFF. The CDR3 nucleotides are TGCGCCAGCAGCTTACAACTAGCGGGAGGGCCAAACGAGCAGTTCTTC.

The chain combines TRBV5-5 with TRBJ2-5, with D hard to call. The CDR3 contains 13 residues. The V gene's germline CDR1 is SGHKS and CDR2 YYEKEE (reference sequence). V lost 0 bases and J 2 bases, leaving 5 bases between the germline ends. CDR3 sequence: CASSLAVQETQYF. CDR3 DNA sequence: TGTGCCAGCAGCTTGGCAGTACAAGAGACCCAGTACTTC.

The chain couples TRBV30 to TRBJ1-4; weak D call: TRBD1 (5 bases). The ends were cut back, 2 bases at V and 8 bases at J, with 9 bases in the middle. CDR1 GTSNPN and CDR2 SVGIG come from the germline V gene (reference sequence). This CDR3 is built from 12 residues. CDR3 in DNA: TGTGCCTGGAGTCGTCACAGGGAAAAACTGTTTTTT. Translating it yields CAWSRHREKLFF.

The chain combines TRBV25-1 with TRBJ2-7; possibly TRBD1 for D (5 bases). The CDR3 spans 15 residues. Germline V gene sequence: CDR1 MGHDK, CDR2 SYGVNS. V shed 3 bases and J shed 4 bases, with 16 bases lying between them. This CDR3 is CASSDSGLGVYEQYF. In nucleotides, the CDR3 is TGTGCCAGCAGTGATAGTGGTCTAGGGGTATACGAGCAGTACTTC.

The chain has TRBV5-4 and TRBJ1-2; perhaps TRBD1 as D (6 bases). Trimming shortened V by 4 bases and J by 1 base, and 14 bases separated the two germline ends. Germline CDR1 SGHNT, CDR2 YYREEE (reference sequence). This CDR3 has 15 amino acids. CDR3 DNA: TGTGCCAGCAGCGGACAGTTTAACCTTAACTATGGCTACACCTTC. Translated, it gives CASSGQFNLNYGYTF. The full variable domain, rest sourced from reference TRBV5-4 and TRBJ1-2, is ETGVTQSPTHLIKTRGQQVTLRCSSQSGHNTVSWYQQALGQGPQFIFQYYREEENGRGNFPPRFSGLQFPNYSSELNVNALELDDSALYLCASSGQFNLNYGYTFGSGTRLTVV.

The chain joins TRBV5-1 to TRBJ1-5; 8 bases are a match to TRBD1. The CDR3 has 15 residues. From germline, CDR1 is SGHRS and CDR2 YFSETQ. V trimming: 2 bases; J trimming: 5 bases; junction bases outside the gene matches: 6. The CDR3 DNA follows: TGCGCCAGCAGCTTAGGACAGGGACAAGATCAGCCCCAGCATTTT. This codes for CASSLGQGQDQPQHF.

V usage is TRBV11-2 and J usage is TRBJ2-5; 14 positions match TRBD2. Germline trimming cut 5 bases from V and 5 bases from J; bases unmatched to any gene: 10. CDR3 length equals 17 residues. Germline V gives CDR1 SGHAT, CDR2 FQNNGV. CDR3 region: CASSPARLAGGRETQYF. CDR3 bases: TGTGCCAGCAGCCCTGCTCGACTAGCGGGGGGGCGGGAGACCCAGTACTTC. The complete variable domain, with remaining parts taken from reference TRBV11-2 and TRBJ2-5, reads EAGVAQSPRYKIIEKRQSVAFWCNPISGHATLYWYQQILGQGPKLLIQFQNNGVVDDSQLPKDRFSAERLKGVDSTLKIQPAKLEDSAVYLCASSPARLAGGRETQYFGPGTRLLVL.

This rearrangement joins TRBV18 to TRBJ2-7; perhaps TRBD1 as D (6 bases). This CDR3 region has 14 residues. V dropped 8 bases and J dropped 0 bases, with 14 bases sitting between them. Germline CDR1 KGHSH, CDR2 LQKENI. The CDR3 loop reads CASATGSNSYEQYF. Here the CDR3 DNA reads TGTGCCAGCGCGACAGGTTCAAACTCCTACGAGCAGTACTTC.